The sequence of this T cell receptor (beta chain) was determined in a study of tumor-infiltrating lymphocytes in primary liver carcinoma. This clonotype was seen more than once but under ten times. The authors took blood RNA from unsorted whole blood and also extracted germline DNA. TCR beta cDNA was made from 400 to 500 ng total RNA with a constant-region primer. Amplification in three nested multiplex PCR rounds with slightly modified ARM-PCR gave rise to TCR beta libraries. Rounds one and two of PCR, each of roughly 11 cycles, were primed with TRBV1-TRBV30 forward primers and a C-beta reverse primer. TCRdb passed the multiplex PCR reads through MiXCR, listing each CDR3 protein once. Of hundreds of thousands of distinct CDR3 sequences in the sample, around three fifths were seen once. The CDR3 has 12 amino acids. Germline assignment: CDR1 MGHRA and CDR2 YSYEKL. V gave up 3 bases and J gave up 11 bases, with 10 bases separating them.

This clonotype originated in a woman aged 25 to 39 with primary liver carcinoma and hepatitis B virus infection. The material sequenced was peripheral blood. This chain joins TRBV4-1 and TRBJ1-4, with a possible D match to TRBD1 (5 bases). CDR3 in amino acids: CASSQTESKLFF. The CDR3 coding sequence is TGCGCCAGCAGCCAGACAGAAAGCAAACTGTTTTTT.